What follows is one T cell receptor (beta chain) and its context. Antigen: not known. The data derive from a study of cytomegalovirus exposure and HLA in healthy donors. Findings and caveats of the study: Investigators reported 164 TCR beta chains as tied to cytomegalovirus. One variant, a missense change in DCLRE1C, was linked in a later analysis to TCR beta V- and J-gene trimming.

PCR employed 60 Vbeta and 13 Jbeta primers. The method was immunoSEQ multiplex PCR; TCRdb's version includes in-frame clones alone and lacks a portion of them. In the table there are some 190,000 clones, about 80% of which are singletons. Germline V lookup: CDR1 MGHRA, CDR2 YSYEKL. With V trimmed by 6 bases and J by 0 bases, 10 bases remained unmatched. The length of the CDR3 is 16 residues. The clonotype was recovered from a woman aged 40 to 50 in good health and CMV-seronegative. The J gene is TRBJ1-1, the V gene TRBV4-1, with 7 bases aligning to TRBD1. Input material: PBMCs. CDR3 in amino acids: CASRWRGGPVNTEAFF. The CDR3 DNA is TGCGCCAGCAGATGGAGAGGGGGCCCCGTGAACACTGAAGCTTTCTTT.